This T cell receptor (beta chain) was sequenced during a study of cytomegalovirus exposure and HLA in healthy donors. PCR used 60 Vbeta primers and 13 Jbeta primers. Some clones are missing from TCRdb's copy, which holds only in-frame ones; the method was immunoSEQ multiplex PCR. The sample lists over 75,000 clones; around 80% were seen once. Study findings and constraints: Accurate prediction of HLA-A and HLA-B alleles (for most subjects) was reportedly achieved from TCR beta sequences.

As for this clone: As yet, its antigen is unknown.

What was sequenced was PBMCs. This sequence originates from a woman aged 60-70 years in good health and CMV-seronegative.

The CDR3 region has the DNA TGTGCCATCAATCCGGACAGGGGTCGAAACTCTGAAGCTTTCTTT. Its translation is CAINPDRGRNSEAFF. The chain couples TRBV10-3 to TRBJ1-1; 9 nucleotides agree with TRBD1. The CDR3 extends over 15 amino acids. CDR1 is ENHRY and CDR2 is SYGVKD in the germline V gene. The trim removed 7 bases at V and 6 bases at J, leaving 12 bases unmatched.